This TCR beta chain was profiled in a study of blood T cell repertoires in COVID-19. Sequenced by immunoSEQ multiplex PCR; TCRdb stores in-frame clones only, minus some. The sample has 140,000 to 150,000 clones; 70% to 85% are singletons. CDR1 is MGHRA, CDR2 YSYEKL, per germline. V was trimmed by 0 bases and J by 5 bases, leaving 19 bases between them. The CDR3 runs to 18 residues. V usage is TRBV4-1 and J usage is TRBJ1-4; possibly TRBD1 for D (5 bases). This sequence originates from a man in his sixties with active or convalescent COVID-19. Sequenced input: peripheral blood. The CDR3 coding sequence is TGCGCCAGCAGCCAAGAAGGAATGGGCGGACAAAAGAATGAAAAACTGTTTTTT. It codes for CASSQEGMGGQKNEKLFF.